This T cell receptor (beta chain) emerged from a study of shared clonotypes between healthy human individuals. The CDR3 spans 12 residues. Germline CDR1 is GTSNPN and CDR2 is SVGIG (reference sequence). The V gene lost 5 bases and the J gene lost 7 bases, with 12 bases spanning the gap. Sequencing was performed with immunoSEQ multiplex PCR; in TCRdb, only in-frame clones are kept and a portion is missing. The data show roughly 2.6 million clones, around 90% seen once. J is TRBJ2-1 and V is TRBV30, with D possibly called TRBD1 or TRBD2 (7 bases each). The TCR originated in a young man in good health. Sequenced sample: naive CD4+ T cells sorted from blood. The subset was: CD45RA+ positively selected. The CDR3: CAWDQGGNEQFF. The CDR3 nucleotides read TGTGCCTGGGACCAGGGGGGGAATGAGCAGTTCTTC.